The clone carrying this TCR beta chain was detected many times. This sample was taken from a study of read filtering for tumor transcriptome and immune sequencing. Study overall: IR-seq gave about 3.5 to 10.27 million TCR reads per sample; RNA-seq gave about 75 to 1,300.

From approximately 430 ng of RNA, a library with molecular barcoded alpha/delta and beta/gamma adaptors was made. TCRdb reprocessed the reads via MiXCR and lists one record per CDR3 protein. Here the sample spans tens of thousands of distinct CDR3 sequences, 14% being singletons. Germline CDR1 and CDR2: MNHEY and SMNVEV (reference sequence). V was clipped by 4 bases and J by 0 bases, with 9 bases between them. The CDR3 covers 15 residues. At the time of active disease, bone marrow was collected from every patient. The source is a donor aged 40 or older with multiple myeloma. The sequenced material came from a population of CD138-negative cells sorted from bone marrow. V usage is TRBV27 and J usage is TRBJ2-2, with D unresolved. The CDR3 DNA reads TGTGCCAGCAGTTCCCCCAGAGCGAACACCGGGGAGCTGTTTTTT. Amino acid sequence: CASSSPRANTGELFF.